This T cell receptor (beta chain) is from a study of cytomegalovirus exposure and HLA in healthy donors. With 60 Vbeta and 13 Jbeta primers, the PCR was carried out. TCRdb keeps only in-frame clones here, not all; method: immunoSEQ multiplex PCR. The sample table sets out roughly 140,000 clones. V lost 3 bases and J lost 3, with 14 bases in between. Germline lookup yields CDR1 SGHTA and CDR2 FQGNSA. CDR3 length equals 15 residues. This sequence joins TRBV7-2 and TRBJ1-2; maybe TRBD1 (6 bases). Sequenced sample: PBMCs. The sequence was collected from a man aged 35 to 55 in good health and CMV-seronegative. DNA of the CDR3: TGTGCCAGCAGCTTCACCGGGACACCCGACTATGGCTACACCTTC. Translating gives CASSFTGTPDYGYTF.